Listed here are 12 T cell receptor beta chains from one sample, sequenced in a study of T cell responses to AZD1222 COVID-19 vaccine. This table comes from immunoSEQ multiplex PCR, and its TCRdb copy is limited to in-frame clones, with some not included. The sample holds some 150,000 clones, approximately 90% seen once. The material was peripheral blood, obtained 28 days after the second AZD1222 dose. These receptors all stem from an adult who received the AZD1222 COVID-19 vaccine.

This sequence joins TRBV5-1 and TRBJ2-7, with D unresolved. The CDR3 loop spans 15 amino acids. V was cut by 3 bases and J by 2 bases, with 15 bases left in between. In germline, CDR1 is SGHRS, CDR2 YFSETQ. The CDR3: CASSYGGFSTYEQYF. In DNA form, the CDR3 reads TGCGCCAGCAGCTATGGCGGCTTTTCCACCTACGAGCAGTACTTC.

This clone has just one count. The CDR3 sequence: CASSPSRGAGSPLHF. The CDR3 DNA follows: TGTGCCAGCAGCCCTAGTAGGGGTGCGGGTTCACCCCTCCACTTT. The rearrangement uses TRBV9 and TRBJ1-6; possibly TRBD1 for D (5 bases). The germline V and J ends were trimmed by 4 bases and 9 bases, with 17 bases remaining between them. This CDR3 contains 15 residues. Germline V lookup: CDR1 SGDLS, CDR2 YYNGEE. The variable domain in full, with the rest retrieved from reference TRBV9 and TRBJ1-6, is DSGVTQTPKHLITATGQRVTLRCSPRSGDLSVYWYQQSLDQGLQFLIQYYNGEERAKGNILERFSAQQFPDLHSELNLSSLELGDSALYFCASSPSRGAGSPLHFGNGTRLTVT.

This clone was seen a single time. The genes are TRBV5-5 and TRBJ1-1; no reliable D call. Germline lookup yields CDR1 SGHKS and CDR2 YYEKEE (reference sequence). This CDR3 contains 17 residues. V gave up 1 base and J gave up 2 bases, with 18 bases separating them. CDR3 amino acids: CASSLPPGRQINTEAFF. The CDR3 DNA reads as TGTGCCAGCAGCTTGCCACCCGGGAGGCAGATCAACACTGAAGCTTTCTTT.

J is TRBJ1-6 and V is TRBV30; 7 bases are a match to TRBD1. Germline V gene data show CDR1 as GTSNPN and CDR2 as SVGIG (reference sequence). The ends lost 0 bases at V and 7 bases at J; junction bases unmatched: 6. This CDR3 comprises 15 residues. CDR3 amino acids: CAWSVPTGRNSPLHF. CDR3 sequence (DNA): TGTGCCTGGAGTGTACCGACAGGGAGGAATTCACCCCTCCACTTT.

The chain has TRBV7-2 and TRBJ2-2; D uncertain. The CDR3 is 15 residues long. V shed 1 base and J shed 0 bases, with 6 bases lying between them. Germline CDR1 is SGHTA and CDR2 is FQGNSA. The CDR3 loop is CASSLVQTNTGELFF. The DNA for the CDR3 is TGTGCCAGCAGCTTAGTTCAGACGAACACCGGGGAGCTGTTTTTT. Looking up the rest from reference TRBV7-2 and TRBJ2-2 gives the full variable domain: GAGVSQSPSNKVTEKGKDVELRCDPISGHTALYWYRQSLGQGLEFLIYFQGNSAPDKSGLPSDRFSAERTGGSVSTLTIQRTQQEDSAVYLCASSLVQTNTGELFFGEGSRLTVL.

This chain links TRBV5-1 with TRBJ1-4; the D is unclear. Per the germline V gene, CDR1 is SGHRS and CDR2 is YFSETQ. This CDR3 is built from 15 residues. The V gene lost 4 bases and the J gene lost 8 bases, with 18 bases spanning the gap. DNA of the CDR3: TGCGCCAGCAGCGGGTATGCTGCGCCTGAGGAAAAACTGTTTTTT. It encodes CASSGYAAPEEKLFF.

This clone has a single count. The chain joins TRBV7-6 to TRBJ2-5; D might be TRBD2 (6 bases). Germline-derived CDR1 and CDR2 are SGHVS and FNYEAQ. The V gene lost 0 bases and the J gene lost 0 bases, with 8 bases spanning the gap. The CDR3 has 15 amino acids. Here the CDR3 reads CASSLAGGHQETQYF. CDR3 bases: TGTGCCAGCAGCTTAGCCGGGGGTCACCAAGAGACCCAGTACTTC.

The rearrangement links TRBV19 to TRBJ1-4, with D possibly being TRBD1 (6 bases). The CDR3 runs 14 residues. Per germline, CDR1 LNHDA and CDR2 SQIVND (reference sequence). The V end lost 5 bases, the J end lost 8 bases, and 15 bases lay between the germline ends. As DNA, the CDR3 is TGTGCCAGTAGTGAGGGGGACTTGAGGGAAAAACTGTTTTTT. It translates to CASSEGDLREKLFF.

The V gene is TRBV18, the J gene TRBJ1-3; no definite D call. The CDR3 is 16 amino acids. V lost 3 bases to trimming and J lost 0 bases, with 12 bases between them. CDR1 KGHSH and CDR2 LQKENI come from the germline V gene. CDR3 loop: CASSPIAANSGNTIYF. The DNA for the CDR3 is TGTGCCAGCTCACCTATTGCAGCGAACTCTGGAAACACCATATATTTT.

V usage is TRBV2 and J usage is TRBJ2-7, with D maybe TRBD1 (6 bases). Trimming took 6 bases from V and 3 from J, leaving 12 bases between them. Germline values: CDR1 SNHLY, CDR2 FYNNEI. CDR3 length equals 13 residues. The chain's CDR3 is CASSLGGYYEQYF. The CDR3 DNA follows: TGTGCCAGCAGCCTTGGGGGCTACTACGAGCAGTACTTC.

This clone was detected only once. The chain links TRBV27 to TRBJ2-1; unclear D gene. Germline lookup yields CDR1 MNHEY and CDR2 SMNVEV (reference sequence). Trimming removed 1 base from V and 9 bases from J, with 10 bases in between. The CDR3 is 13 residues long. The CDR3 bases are TGTGCCAGCAGTTTATGGCCCTCGCTTGAGCAGTTCTTC. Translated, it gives CASSLWPSLEQFF.

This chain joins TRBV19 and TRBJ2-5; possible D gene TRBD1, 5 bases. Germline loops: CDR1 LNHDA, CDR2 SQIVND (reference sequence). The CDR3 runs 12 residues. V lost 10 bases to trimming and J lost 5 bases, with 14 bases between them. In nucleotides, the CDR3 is TGTGCCACTTCGCAGGGTGGGGAGACCCAGTACTTC. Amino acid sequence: CATSQGGETQYF.